What follows are 8 T cell receptor beta chains derived from one specimen sequenced in a study of identical twins. In TCRdb, the 5' RACE reads were re-called with MiXCR into one record per CDR3 protein. The table lists approximately 600,000 distinct CDR3 sequences, 7% to 7.5% of them singletons. Separately, the same data were catalogued under a study of yellow fever vaccine responses in identical twins.

Sequenced sample: PBMCs. These receptors originate from a woman between 18 and 29 years old in good health.

The chain carries TRBV6-2 or TRBV6-3 and TRBJ1-6, with TRBD1 matching 7 bases. Germline CDR1 and CDR2: MNHEY and SVGEGT. The trim removed 7 bases at V and 9 bases at J, leaving 15 bases unmatched. This CDR3 region has 16 residues. The CDR3: CASKGARESGSSPLHF. Here the CDR3 DNA reads TGTGCCAGCAAGGGGGCGCGGGAGTCGGGGAGTTCACCCCTCCACTTT.

The sample holds a few counts of this clonotype. The chain uses TRBV20-1 and TRBJ2-3, with D tentatively TRBD1 (5 bases). Germline V gives CDR1 DFQATT, CDR2 SNEGSKA (reference sequence). This CDR3 comprises 13 residues. V was pared by 8 bases and J by 2 bases, with 14 bases between. CDR3 in amino acids: CSTHRRHTDTQYF. The DNA for the CDR3 is TGCAGTACGCACAGGAGACACACAGATACGCAGTATTTT.

This clonotype appeared a few times. This sequence joins TRBV7-9 and TRBJ1-2, with 7 bases identical to TRBD1. The CDR3 length is 16 residues. Germline values: CDR1 SEHNR, CDR2 FQNEAQ (reference sequence). J gave up 6 bases and V 5 bases, and 15 bases lay outside the gene matches. For the CDR3, the DNA is TGTGCCAGCAGCCTCTCGGGGCCCGACAGGGAGGATGGCTACACCTTC. Its protein product is CASSLSGPDREDGYTF.

This clonotype came up a few times. The chain joins TRBV5-1 to TRBJ2-1, with 11 bases that match TRBD2. V lost 4 bases, J lost 3 bases, and 9 bases stayed unmatched. The CDR3 contains 17 residues. CDR1 and CDR2 from the germline V gene are SGHRS and YFSETQ. Here the CDR3 DNA reads TGCGCCAGCAGCCCATGGACTAGCGGGCCCATCTACAATGAGCAGTTCTTC. Encoded protein: CASSPWTSGPIYNEQFF.

There are many counts of this clonotype. The chain is built from TRBV5-1 and TRBJ2-1; 7 bases fit TRBD2. V lost 4 bases to trimming and J lost 7 bases; unmatched junction nucleotides: 14. The CDR3 has 16 amino acids. The germline V gene has CDR1 SGHRS and CDR2 YFSETQ. CDR3 sequence: CASSPLSAGTGNEQFF. The CDR3 DNA reads TGCGCCAGCAGCCCTTTGTCAGCGGGGACTGGGAATGAGCAGTTCTTC.

This clonotype came up many times. The chain carries TRBV2 and TRBJ1-6; possible D gene TRBD1, 6 bases. V was shortened by 6 bases and J by 5 bases, with 14 bases between the two germline ends. This CDR3 comprises 15 residues. From germline, CDR1 is SNHLY and CDR2 FYNNEI. CDR3 in DNA: TGTGCCAGCAGAGACGACAGGAACAATAATTCACCCCTCCACTTT. This sequence encodes CASRDDRNNNSPLHF.

This clonotype was counted at least ten times. The gene calls are TRBV27 and TRBJ1-5, with 9 bases that match TRBD1. The length of the CDR3 is 17 residues. The V and J ends lost 2 bases and 3 bases, in that order; junction bases with no gene match: 8. Germline V gives CDR1 MNHEY, CDR2 SMNVEV (reference sequence). The CDR3 DNA reads TGTGCCAGCAGTTTAGCCGGGGGACAGGGCTCCAATCAGCCCCAGCATTTT. Translated: CASSLAGGQGSNQPQHF.

This clonotype was observed at least ten times. The V and J genes are TRBV5-5 and TRBJ2-3; D is unresolved. The CDR3 spans 15 residues. Germline assignment: CDR1 SGHKS and CDR2 YYEKEE (reference sequence). Trimming took 2 bases from V and 0 from J, leaving 10 bases between them. In DNA, the CDR3 is TGTGCCAGCAGCTTTTCTGTCGATAGCACAGATACGCAGTATTTT. Translation gives CASSFSVDSTDTQYF. The full variable domain, completed using reference TRBV5-5 and TRBJ2-3, is DAGVTQSPTHLIKTRGQQVTLRCSPISGHKSVSWYQQVLGQGPQFIFQYYEKEERGRGNFPDRFSARQFPNYSSELNVNALLLGDSALYLCASSFSVDSTDTQYFGPGTRLTVL.